Here is one TCR beta chain with its context. Its antigen remains undetermined. No base qualities exist here, and no much larger clone lies one base off it. Taken from cysteine to phenylalanine, the CDR3 has 19 residues. The entry retains the CDR3 DNA only, 57 bases that are in frame from base 1. The germline V gene (reference sequence) supplies CDR1 LNHNV and CDR2 YYDKDF. The germline V and J ends show losses of 5 bases and 1 base respectively, and no gene match explains 13 bases of the junction. This sample stems from a study of cytomegalovirus exposure and HLA in healthy donors listed by TCRdb under 2017. Context from the whole study: According to an earlier analysis of 550 to 750 of the donors, some 180 million T cells yielded some 120 million unique TCR beta sequences and about 300 Gb of sequence data. An early release covering roughly 600 HLA-typed donors comprised approximately 300 gigabases of sequencing data and tens of millions of unique TCR sequences. Of the roughly 410 genotyped donors, 65% to 90% were placed in the genetic ancestry cluster associated with self-reported Caucasian donors. The aim of the study was to test whether cataloging public T cell receptors could identify signatures of past pathogen exposure. Using immunosequencing, the study profiled T cell repertoires from 550 to 750 subjects and related those repertoires to cytomegalovirus serostatus. Along with the approximately 670-subject first cohort, a separate validation cohort of 120 different subjects was used. High-throughput TCR immunosequencing, statistical association of individual TCRs with disease status, and machine learning were combined to predict cytomegalovirus infection status. A later analysis re-examined previously published TCR beta repertoires from several hundred donors and added high-resolution HLA genotyping to investigate patterns of TCR occurrence. Rather than drawing on any new phenotypic data, the later analysis identified candidate immune exposures from TCR beta sequences and the way those sequences occurred across donors. To decide whether each TCR beta V gene segment behaved as functional or pseudogenic, an earlier analysis of some 540 of the donors relied on high-throughput TCR beta sequencing. Donor age, sex, ethnicity and CMV serostatus were compiled together with the repertoire data. A later genetic analysis took genome-wide SNP genotypes for about three fifths of the 666 donors and used that subset as a discovery cohort. Every repertoire in the discovery cohort had been generated on one and the same sequencing platform. Both class I and class II loci were covered by HLA typing, at four-digit resolution. The number of typed donors differed by locus: 629-630 for A, B, C, DRB1 and DQB1; 500 to 550 for DQA1; some 590 for DPA1; and 400 to 480 for DPB1. Several DR-DQ haplotypes were treated as single units for association and clustering because of strong linkage in the cohort. On average, around 240,000 unique TCR beta nucleotide sequences were sequenced per donor among 300 to 500 genotyped donors of the cohort, with approximately 18% of those sequences being non-productive. The paper's findings and limits, for the study overall: A later analysis associated roughly 17,000 TCR beta sequences with specific HLA alleles at a false discovery rate of 0.05. An association between a missense DCLRE1C variant and V-gene and J-gene trimming of TCR beta chains was found in a later genetic analysis and replicated in an independent cohort. In a later analysis, HLA-associated TCR beta chains were found to be more clonally expanded and to have lower generation probabilities than equally common non-associated chains. The study listed approximately 150 TCR beta chains as associated with cytomegalovirus. Cytomegalovirus status was reported to be diagnosed by the classifier with high specificity and sensitivity in both the original and validation cohorts. A later analysis found that most CMV-associated TCR beta chains appeared HLA-restricted, with HLA associations seemingly driven largely by CMV exposure. Some IMGT-functional V segments, including TRBV6-2 and TRBV6-3, could not be distinguished by the 87-base-pair reads and were therefore excluded. Immune exposure information for the cohort was limited to CMV serostatus. Because some donors lacked HLA typing at each locus, the association tests relied only on the typed subset. Most TCR sequences were seen in very few donors, while some public TCRs were found in many individuals. Assigning TCR associations to individual alleles was difficult when HLA alleles, especially DR and DQ, strongly co-occurred. A further reported finding was that TCR beta sequences accurately predicted the HLA-A and HLA-B alleles for most subjects in the first cohort. In a later analysis, several top co-occurrence clusters were reported to appear linked to parvovirus B19, influenza, CMV and Epstein-Barr virus. Correlated functional status among segregating V segments might reflect linkage disequilibrium, but an unknown experimental factor could not be ruled out. This cohort had only TCR beta chains sequenced, and the lack of alpha or paired-chain data limited which features could be detected. In vitro tests confirmed that three of the cytomegalovirus-associated TCR beta chains recognize cytomegalovirus antigens. The authors suggested that the approach could potentially be generalized to other disease states and immunological phenotypes. An earlier analysis of approximately 500 of the donors showed that most TCR beta V segments appeared in productive rearrangements either about 90% or about 30% of the time, which broadly matched IMGT annotations. In a later analysis, TCR association rates were found to vary across HLA loci, with the most associated TCRs seen for DRB1 alleles and the fewest for HLA-C alleles. A cluster of highly shared sequence variants was judged likely to represent a technical artifact of the sequencing pipeline. Roughly uniform sequencing depth across donors was assumed in presence/absence analyses, although this assumption may not hold. Because counts were too low, 15 to 20 rarely observed V segments, including chromosome 9 orphons, were excluded from the earlier analysis of some 590 of the donors. According to a later genetic analysis, donors in an Asian-associated ancestry cluster had fewer N-insertions in productive TCRs than the roughly 700-donor mean.

The cohort comprised 670 or so healthy bone marrow donors. Cohort members were all nominally healthy when sampled, although unrecorded immune exposures were likely present. The donor tested CMV seronegative, placing the donor among the 352 seronegative members of the cohort. A peripheral blood sample was collected from each donor, and TCR beta sequencing was performed on peripheral blood mononuclear cells. The Qiagen DNeasy Blood Extraction Kit was used to extract genomic DNA from the blood cell samples. Library creation used the immunoSEQ multiplex PCR assay. For the multiplex PCR, a mixture combining 60 forward primers for TCR Vbeta segments and 13 reverse primers for TCR Jbeta segments was used. Amplification of the CDR3 region of rearranged TCR beta genes was performed with a multiplex PCR assay on genomic DNA. On the Illumina HiSeq System, the amplified TCR beta libraries were sequenced as 87-base-pair reads. The paper's data handling went like this. Across the roughly 640 repertoires, a later analysis counted some 80 million unique TCR beta chains, roughly 11 million of which were shared by at least two donors. A nearest-neighbor algorithm error-corrected the raw reads and collapsed the reads into unique sequences, merging closely related sequences to remove PCR and sequencing errors. Alignment of CDR3 sequences to IMGT reference sequences was used to assign V, D and J gene segments. Each retained sequence needed at least a six-nucleotide match to both a V gene segment and a J gene segment. A rearrangement was called productive if the CDR3 had no stop codons and remained in frame with V and J, and every other rearrangement was called non-productive. CDR3 was defined according to IMGT convention as the region running from the second conserved V-encoded cysteine to the conserved J-encoded phenylalanine. In an earlier analysis of just under 600 of the donors, sequences lacking an unambiguous match to a single V gene segment were excluded. An earlier analysis of 587 of the donors called V segments functional above 56.7% productive rearrangements and segregating when the between-donor standard deviation exceeded 5%. A statistical classification framework was developed to diagnose cytomegalovirus status using the catalog of TCR beta chain sequences. A later analysis assigned V and J genes by comparing TCR nucleotide sequences with IMGT/GENE-DB human TR gene sequences. In a later analysis, CDR3 sequences and most-parsimonious VDJ recombination scenarios were assigned using the TCRdist pipeline. A later analysis defined each TCR beta chain by its CDR3 amino acid sequence plus V-gene family, and excluded reads lacking a unique V-gene family. As a way to deal with suspected cross-contamination and a sequencing artifact, a later analysis dropped 450 to 600 nucleotide sequences that were highly shared and had low generation probability. For each public chain, a later analysis derived a clonal expansion index from normalized ranks of inferred template counts within each repertoire. In a later analysis, generation probabilities were computed using a VDJ recombination model fitted to out-of-frame rearrangements, and the results were checked against IGoR. Hypergeometric tests were used in a later analysis to score TCR-TCR, TCR-HLA and TCR-CMV co-occurrence, with a repertoire-size bias correction applied to the TCR pairs. In a later analysis, false discovery rates were estimated by permuting HLA or CMV assignments 20 times. In a later analysis, co-occurring TCRs were grouped using DBSCAN, with TCRdist sequence similarity added in when clustering inside HLA-allele-positive subsets. Repertoires with fewer than 30,000 or more than 120,000 public chains were left out of co-occurrence clustering, as were roughly five repertoires with anomalous nucleotide sharing. Not all clones reach the TCRdb copy of this immuneACCESS table, which keeps in-frame sequences only. Checked studies attribute under half of the gap to unresolved V genes and leave the rest unexplained. V and J calls plus clone size are reproduced from that table; the DNA served to infer D and trimming. Present in this sample are just over 200,000 clones, around 85% of which were seen just once. Of the sample, roughly 1.6% is held by the ten largest clones.

The V gene is TRBV15 and the J gene is TRBJ1-3, with 11 bases matching TRBD1. Sequencing was performed on PBMCs. This sequence was found in a man aged 50 to 60 in good health and CMV-seronegative. The sequence in DNA is TGTGCCACCAGCGGAATCATGTTGGACAGGGGGCAGTCTGGAAACACCATATATTTT. Its translation is CATSGIMLDRGQSGNTIYF. With the rest looked up from the reference TRBV15 and TRBJ1-3 genes rather than sequenced, the full variable domain is DAMVIQNPRYQVTQFGKPVTLSCSQTLNHNVMYWYQQKSSQAPKLLFHYYDKDFNNEADTPDNFQSRRPNTSFCFLDIRSPGLGDTAMYLCATSGIMLDRGQSGNTIYFGEGSWLTVV.